A single sample gave rise to the 16 T cell receptor beta chains below, sequenced in a study of CD8 T cells in ankylosing spondylitis. TCRdb reanalysed the 5' RACE reads using MiXCR and keeps one entry per CDR3 protein. Among hundreds of thousands of distinct CDR3 sequences, roughly 8.2% were seen once, and the ten largest hold around 5.1%. Sequencing was carried out using blood, either unsorted or a sorted T cell fraction (not recorded which). The receptors shown here come from a female donor with ankylosing spondylitis or in good health (not recorded which).

There are a few counts of this clonotype. The gene calls are TRBV7-6 and TRBJ2-1, with D possibly called TRBD1 or TRBD2 (5 bases each). The V gene's germline CDR1 is SGHVS and CDR2 FNYEAQ. V shed 8 bases and J shed 9 bases, with 17 bases lying between them. This CDR3 comprises 13 residues. This CDR3 is CASQPERGGEQFF. The CDR3 region has the DNA TGTGCCAGCCAGCCCGAGAGGGGCGGTGAGCAGTTCTTC.

This clonotype was found many times. A read error may explain this, as a much larger clone is one base away. The CDR3 nucleotides read TGTGCCAGCAGCGTAGGAGGGGCCGAGCAGTACTTC. It codes for CASSVGGAEQYF. The chain combines TRBV9 with TRBJ2-7; D is tentatively TRBD1 or TRBD2 (5 bases each). CDR3 length: 12 amino acids. The V end lost 0 bases, the J end lost 6 bases, and 7 bases lay between the germline ends. Germline V gene sequence: CDR1 SGDLS, CDR2 YYNGEE.

This chain connects TRBV20-1 to TRBJ2-5, with a weak D call TRBD1 (5 bases). The CDR3 consists of 14 residues. The V end lost 6 bases, the J end lost 2 bases, and 16 bases lay between the germline ends. In germline, CDR1 is DFQATT, CDR2 SNEGSKA (reference sequence). CDR3 nucleotides: TGCAGTGCCCAACAAAGCAGGGCGCAAGAGACCCAGTACTTC. Its translation: CSAQQSRAQETQYF.

This clonotype occurred many times. The V and J genes are TRBV20-1 and TRBJ1-2, with D tentatively TRBD1 (5 bases). The V gene's germline CDR1 is DFQATT and CDR2 SNEGSKA (reference sequence). This CDR3 spans 13 amino acids. V lost 1 base and J 6 bases, leaving 12 bases between the germline ends. CDR3 region: CSARVGGGDGYTF. As DNA, the CDR3 is TGCAGTGCTAGAGTTGGAGGAGGGGATGGCTACACCTTC.

This clonotype has at least ten counts. CDR3 sequence (DNA): TGCAGCGTTGGGGACGAGACCCAGTACTTC. Translation gives CSVGDETQYF. The rearrangement uses TRBV29-1 and TRBJ2-5; TRBD1 or TRBD2 may be the D gene (5 bases each). Per the germline V gene, CDR1 is SQVTM and CDR2 is ANQGSEA. Trimming stripped 4 bases from V and 5 bases from J, with 5 bases between. The CDR3 has 10 amino acids. Using reference TRBV29-1 and TRBJ2-5 for the parts outside the CDR3, the full variable domain is SAVISQKPSRDICQRGTSLTIQCQVDSQVTMMFWYRQQPGQSLTLIATANQGSEATYESGFVIDKFPISRPNLTFSTLTVSNMSPEDSSIYLCSVGDETQYFGPGTRLLVL.

This clonotype has at least ten counts. V gene TRBV12-3 or TRBV12-4 combines with J gene TRBJ2-4; no clear D. This CDR3 contains 17 residues. V was shortened by 5 bases and J by 4 bases, with 21 bases between the two germline ends. This chain's CDR3 is CASSQIYTDELKNIQYF. Here the CDR3 DNA reads TGTGCCAGCAGTCAGATATACACCGACGAACTTAAAAACATTCAGTACTTC.

This clonotype was picked up many times. This chain connects TRBV14 to TRBJ2-5; D is undetermined. Germline CDR1 and CDR2: SGHDN and FVKESK. Trimming took 4 bases from V and 5 from J, leaving 17 bases between them. This CDR3 contains 15 residues. CDR3 in amino acids: CASSPRFDGLETQYF. CDR3 nucleotides: TGTGCCAGCAGCCCCCGATTTGACGGCCTGGAGACCCAGTACTTC.

There are many counts of this clonotype. The DNA of the CDR3 is TGCGCCAGCAGCCCTGAGGGCAGGGGGATGGATGAGCAGTTCTTC. Amino acids: CASSPEGRGMDEQFF. The rearrangement uses TRBV5-1 and TRBJ2-1; 7 bases agree with TRBD1. Looked up from germline, CDR1 is SGHRS and CDR2 is YFSETQ. This CDR3 contains 15 residues. V shed 4 bases and J 8 bases; nucleotides not matched to a gene: 12.

This clonotype occurred many times. V and J are TRBV7-9 and TRBJ2-1, with 7 bases matching TRBD2. J was trimmed by 9 bases and V by 4 bases; bases with no gene match: 6. The CDR3 covers 13 residues. Germline values: CDR1 SEHNR, CDR2 FQNEAQ (reference sequence). CDR3 bases: TGTGCCAGCAGCTATTCAGCGGGACCTGAGCAGTTCTTC. The encoded protein is CASSYSAGPEQFF.

Points on this clonotype: A much larger clonotype is one base distant, so this may be a read error. The chain couples TRBV30 to TRBJ1-2; 8 positions agree with TRBD1. There are 15 residues in the CDR3. Germline assignment: CDR1 GTSNPN and CDR2 SVGIG (reference sequence). The CDR3 here is CVWRAGTGVGYGYTF. The CDR3 coding sequence is TGTGTCTGGAGAGCTGGGACAGGCGTTGGCTATGGCTACACCTTC. Filled out from reference TRBV30 and TRBJ1-2, the complete variable domain reads SQTIHQWPATLVQPVGSPLSLECTVEGTSNPNLYWYRQAAGRGLQLLFYSVGIGQISSEVPQNLSASRPQDRQFILSSKKLLLSDSGFYLCVWRAGTGVGYGYTFGSGTRLTVV.

This clonotype was counted at least ten times. The chain carries TRBV29-1 and TRBJ2-5; no clear D gene. CDR1 and CDR2 (germline): SQVTM, ANQGSEA. Deletions cut 3 bases from V and 2 bases from J, with 13 bases between. The CDR3 extends over 14 amino acids. The CDR3: CSVEGRATQETQYF. DNA of the CDR3: TGCAGCGTTGAGGGTAGGGCGACGCAAGAGACCCAGTACTTC.

This clonotype was found many times. The genes are TRBV6-1 and TRBJ1-1, with D perhaps TRBD1 (5 bases). V was pared by 1 base and J by 3 bases, with 21 bases between. CDR3 length: 18 amino acids. Germline loops: CDR1 MNHNS, CDR2 SASEGT. CDR3 DNA: TGTGCCAGCAGTGAAGGGGGCAGGCTCACCACTCTGCACACTGAAGCTTTCTTT. Its protein is CASSEGGRLTTLHTEAFF.

This clonotype was detected ten times or more. The V and J genes are TRBV25-1 and TRBJ1-1, with TRBD1 as a possible D gene (5 bases). Germline lookup yields CDR1 MGHDK and CDR2 SYGVNS. The CDR3 runs 12 residues. The germline V and J ends were trimmed by 2 bases and 8 bases, with 9 bases remaining between them. Here the CDR3 reads CASSEVSGEAFF. Here the CDR3 DNA reads TGTGCCAGCAGTGAAGTTTCAGGGGAAGCTTTCTTT.

Many counts were recorded for this clonotype. The rearrangement uses TRBV6-5 and TRBJ2-7; tentatively, D is TRBD2 (6 bases). The CDR3 contains 13 residues. Germline CDR1 is MNHEY and CDR2 is SVGAGI. With 2 bases removed from V and 2 bases from J, the gap between germline ends came to 7 bases. As DNA, the CDR3 is TGTGCCAGCAGTTACGCGGGGCCCTACGAGCAGTACTTC. Protein sequence: CASSYAGPYEQYF.

This clonotype was detected many times. The chain couples TRBV25-1 to TRBJ1-1; 7 positions match TRBD1. The V and J ends lost 6 bases and 4 bases, in that order; junction bases with no gene match: 5. CDR1 and CDR2 from the germline V gene are MGHDK and SYGVNS. The CDR3 is 13 amino acids. CDR3 protein: CASSAPGGTEAFF. The CDR3 DNA sequence: TGTGCCAGCAGCGCACCAGGGGGCACTGAAGCTTTCTTT.

This clonotype was picked up many times. V is TRBV20-1 and J is TRBJ2-7, with D unclear. Trimming cost V 0 bases and J 1 base, with 10 bases left between them. The CDR3 covers 14 residues. Germline CDR1 DFQATT, CDR2 SNEGSKA (reference sequence). CDR3 amino acids: CSARDRQVSYEQYF. The CDR3 DNA reads as TGCAGTGCTAGAGATAGGCAGGTTTCCTACGAGCAGTACTTC.